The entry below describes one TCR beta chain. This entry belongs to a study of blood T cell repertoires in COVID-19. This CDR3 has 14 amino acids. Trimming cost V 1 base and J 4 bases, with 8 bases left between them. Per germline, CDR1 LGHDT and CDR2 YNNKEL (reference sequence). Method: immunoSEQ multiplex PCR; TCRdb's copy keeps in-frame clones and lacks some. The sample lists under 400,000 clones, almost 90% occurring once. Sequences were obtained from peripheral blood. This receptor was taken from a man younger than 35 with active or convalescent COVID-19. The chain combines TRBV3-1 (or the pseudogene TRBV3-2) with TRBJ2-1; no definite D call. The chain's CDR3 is CASSQVFQYNEQFF. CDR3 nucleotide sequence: TGTGCCAGCAGCCAAGTATTCCAGTACAATGAGCAGTTCTTC.